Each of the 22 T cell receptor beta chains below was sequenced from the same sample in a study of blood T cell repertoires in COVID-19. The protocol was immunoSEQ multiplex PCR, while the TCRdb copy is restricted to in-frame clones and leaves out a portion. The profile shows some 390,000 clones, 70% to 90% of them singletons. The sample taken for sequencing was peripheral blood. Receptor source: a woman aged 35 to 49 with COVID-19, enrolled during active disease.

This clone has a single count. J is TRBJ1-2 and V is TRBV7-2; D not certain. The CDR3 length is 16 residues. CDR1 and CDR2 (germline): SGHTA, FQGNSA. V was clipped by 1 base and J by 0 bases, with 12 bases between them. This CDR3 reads CASSLVGRYTNYGYTF. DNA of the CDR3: TGTGCCAGCAGCTTAGTGGGCAGATATACTAACTATGGCTACACCTTC. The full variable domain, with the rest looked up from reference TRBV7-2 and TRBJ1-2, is GAGVSQSPSNKVTEKGKDVELRCDPISGHTALYWYRQSLGQGLEFLIYFQGNSAPDKSGLPSDRFSAERTGGSVSTLTIQRTQQEDSAVYLCASSLVGRYTNYGYTFGSGTRLTVV.

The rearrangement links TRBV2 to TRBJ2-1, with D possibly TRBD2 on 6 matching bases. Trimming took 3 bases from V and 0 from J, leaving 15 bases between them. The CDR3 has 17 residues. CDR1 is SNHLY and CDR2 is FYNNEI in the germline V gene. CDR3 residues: CASSDHQAGLSYNEQFF. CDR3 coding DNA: TGTGCCAGCAGTGACCACCAAGCGGGCCTCTCCTACAATGAGCAGTTCTTC.

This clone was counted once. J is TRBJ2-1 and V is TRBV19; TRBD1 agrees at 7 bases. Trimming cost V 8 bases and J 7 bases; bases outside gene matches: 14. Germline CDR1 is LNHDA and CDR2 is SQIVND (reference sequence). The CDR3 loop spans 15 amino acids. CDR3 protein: CASAPGQAYGNEQFF. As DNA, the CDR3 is TGTGCCAGTGCCCCCGGACAGGCCTATGGGAATGAGCAGTTCTTC.

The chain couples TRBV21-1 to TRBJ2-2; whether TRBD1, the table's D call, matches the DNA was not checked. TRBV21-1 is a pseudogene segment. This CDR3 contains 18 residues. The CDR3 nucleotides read TGTGCCAGCAGCGCGGAAAGAGCAGGGTTCGCGAACACCGGGGAGCTGTTTTTT. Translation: CASSAERAGFANTGELFF.

The CDR3 loop reads CASSPRQGLHNEQFF. CDR3 DNA sequence: TGTGCCAGCAGCCCGAGACAGGGGTTACACAATGAGCAGTTCTTC. The chain uses TRBV5-6 and TRBJ2-1, with 8 positions matching TRBD1. With 4 bases clipped from V and 5 bases from J, the junction kept 8 bases outside the gene matches. This CDR3 comprises 15 residues. CDR1 is SGHDT and CDR2 is YYEEEE in the germline V gene.

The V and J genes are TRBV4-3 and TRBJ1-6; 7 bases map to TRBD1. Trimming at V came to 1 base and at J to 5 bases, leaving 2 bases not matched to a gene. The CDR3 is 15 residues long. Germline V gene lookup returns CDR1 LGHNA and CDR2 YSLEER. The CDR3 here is CASSQAGQHNSPLHF. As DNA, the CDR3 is TGCGCCAGCAGCCAAGCGGGACAGCATAATTCACCCCTCCACTTT.

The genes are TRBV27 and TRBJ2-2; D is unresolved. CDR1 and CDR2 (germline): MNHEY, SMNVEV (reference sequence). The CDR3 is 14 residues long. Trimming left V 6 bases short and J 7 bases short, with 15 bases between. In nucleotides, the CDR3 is TGTGCCAGCAGACCCTCGACAAGCATCGGGGAGCTGTTTTTT. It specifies CASRPSTSIGELFF.

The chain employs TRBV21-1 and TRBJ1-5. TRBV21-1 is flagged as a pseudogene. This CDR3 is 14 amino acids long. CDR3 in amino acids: CASSTARRYGPQHF. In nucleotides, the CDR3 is TGTGCCAGCAGCACCGCACGGAGGTATGGGCCCCAGCATTTT.

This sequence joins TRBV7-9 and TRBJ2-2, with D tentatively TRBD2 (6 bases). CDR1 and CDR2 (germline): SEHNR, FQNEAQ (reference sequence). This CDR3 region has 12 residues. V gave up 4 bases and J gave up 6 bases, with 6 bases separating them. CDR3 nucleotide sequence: TGTGCCAGCAGCTGGGAGGCCGGGGAGCTGTTTTTT. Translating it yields CASSWEAGELFF.

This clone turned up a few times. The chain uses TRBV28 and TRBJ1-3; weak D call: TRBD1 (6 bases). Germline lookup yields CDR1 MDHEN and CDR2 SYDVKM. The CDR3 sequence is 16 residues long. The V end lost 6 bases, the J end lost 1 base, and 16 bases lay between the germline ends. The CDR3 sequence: CASREQGSGSGNTIYF. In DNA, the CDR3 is TGTGCCAGCAGGGAACAGGGCTCAGGGTCTGGAAACACCATATATTTT.

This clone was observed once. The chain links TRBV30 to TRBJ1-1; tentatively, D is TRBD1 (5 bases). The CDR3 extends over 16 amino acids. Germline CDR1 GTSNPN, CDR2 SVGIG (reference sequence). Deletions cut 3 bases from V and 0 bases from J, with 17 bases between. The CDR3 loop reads CAWRVGGARMNTEAFF. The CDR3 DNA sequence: TGTGCCTGGAGGGTTGGAGGGGCAAGGATGAACACTGAAGCTTTCTTT.

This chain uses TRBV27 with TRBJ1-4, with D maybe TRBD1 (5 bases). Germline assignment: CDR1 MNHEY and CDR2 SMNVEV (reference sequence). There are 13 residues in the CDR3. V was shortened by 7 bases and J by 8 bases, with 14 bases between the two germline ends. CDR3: CASTSSRVEKLFF. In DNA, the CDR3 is TGTGCCAGCACCTCCAGCAGGGTCGAAAAACTGTTTTTT.

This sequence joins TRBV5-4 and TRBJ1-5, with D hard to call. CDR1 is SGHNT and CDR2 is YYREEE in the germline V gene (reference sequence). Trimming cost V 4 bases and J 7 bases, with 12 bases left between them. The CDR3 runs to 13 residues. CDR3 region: CASSGEGGQPQHF. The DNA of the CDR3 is TGTGCCAGCAGCGGGGAAGGAGGGCAGCCCCAGCATTTT.

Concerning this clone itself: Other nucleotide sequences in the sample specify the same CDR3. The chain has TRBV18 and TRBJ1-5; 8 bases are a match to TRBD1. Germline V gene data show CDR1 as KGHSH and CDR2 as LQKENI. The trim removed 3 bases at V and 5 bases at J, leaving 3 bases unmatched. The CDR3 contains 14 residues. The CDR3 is CASSPDRADQPQHF. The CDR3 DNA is TGTGCCAGCTCACCGGACAGGGCGGATCAGCCCCAGCATTTT.

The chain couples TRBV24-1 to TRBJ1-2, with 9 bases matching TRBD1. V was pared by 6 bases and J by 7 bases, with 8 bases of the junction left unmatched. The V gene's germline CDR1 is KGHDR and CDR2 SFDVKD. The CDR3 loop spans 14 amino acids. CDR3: CATSSTGGEIGYTF. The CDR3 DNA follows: TGTGCCACCAGTAGCACAGGGGGCGAAATTGGCTACACCTTC.

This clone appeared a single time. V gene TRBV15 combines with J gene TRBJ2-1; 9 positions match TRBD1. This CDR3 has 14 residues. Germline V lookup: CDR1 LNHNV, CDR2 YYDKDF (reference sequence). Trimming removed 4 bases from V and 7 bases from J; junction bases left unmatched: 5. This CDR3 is CATSNRDRVNEQFF. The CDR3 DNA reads TGTGCCACCAGCAACCGGGACAGGGTAAATGAGCAGTTCTTC.

This CDR3 is CASSRTANEKLFF. Here the CDR3 DNA reads TGTGCCAGCAGTCGGACAGCTAATGAAAAACTGTTTTTT. V and J are TRBV28 and TRBJ1-4, with a possible D match to TRBD1 (6 bases). This CDR3 has 13 residues. Per germline, CDR1 MDHEN and CDR2 SYDVKM. Trimming removed 5 bases from V and 3 bases from J, with 7 bases in between.

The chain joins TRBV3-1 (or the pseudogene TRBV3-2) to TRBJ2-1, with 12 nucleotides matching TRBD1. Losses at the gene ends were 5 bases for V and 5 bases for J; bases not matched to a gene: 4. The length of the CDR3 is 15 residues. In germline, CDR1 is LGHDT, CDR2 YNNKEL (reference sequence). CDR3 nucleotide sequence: TGTGCCAGCAGCTTCGGGACAGGGGGCCACAATGAGCAGTTCTTC. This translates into CASSFGTGGHNEQFF.

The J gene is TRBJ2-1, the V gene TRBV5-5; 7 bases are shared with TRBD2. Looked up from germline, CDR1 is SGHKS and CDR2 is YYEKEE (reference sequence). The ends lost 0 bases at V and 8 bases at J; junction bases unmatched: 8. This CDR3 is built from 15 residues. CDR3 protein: CASSLAGGAVDEQFF. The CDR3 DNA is TGTGCCAGCAGCTTGGCGGGAGGAGCCGTCGATGAGCAGTTCTTC.

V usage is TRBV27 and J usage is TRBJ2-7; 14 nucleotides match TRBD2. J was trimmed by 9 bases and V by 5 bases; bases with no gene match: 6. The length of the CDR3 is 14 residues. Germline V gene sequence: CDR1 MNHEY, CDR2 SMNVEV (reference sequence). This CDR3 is CASSQTSGRVGQYF. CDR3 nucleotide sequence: TGTGCCAGCAGTCAGACTAGCGGGAGGGTAGGGCAGTACTTC.

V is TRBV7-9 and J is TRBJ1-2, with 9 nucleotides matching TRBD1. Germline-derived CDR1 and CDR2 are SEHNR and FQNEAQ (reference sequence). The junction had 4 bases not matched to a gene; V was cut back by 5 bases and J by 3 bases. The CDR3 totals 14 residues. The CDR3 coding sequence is TGTGCCAGCAGCCCGGGACAGGGCGACTATGGCTACACCTTC. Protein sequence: CASSPGQGDYGYTF.

The CDR3 sequence: CASSVAGGGSYEQYF. The CDR3 DNA reads TGTGCCAGCAGCGTAGCAGGGGGCGGATCCTACGAGCAGTACTTC. J is TRBJ2-7 and V is TRBV9; 8 bases are shared with TRBD1. There are 15 residues in the CDR3. V shed 0 bases and J 1 base; nucleotides not matched to a gene: 3. The germline V gene encodes CDR1 SGDLS and CDR2 YYNGEE.